This T cell receptor (beta chain) originates from a study of blood T cell repertoires in COVID-19. Turning to the study itself: COVID-19 samples, acute and convalescent, were from the United States, Italy and Spain.

Study processing details: Estimates of nucleated cell counts were drawn from the amplification of reference gene primers. The protocol was immunoSEQ multiplex PCR, while the TCRdb copy is restricted to in-frame clones and leaves out a portion. For V, J and clone size, that table is used; D and trimming come from the DNA. The sample holds approximately 250,000 clones, 70% to 85% seen once. CDR3 length equals 15 residues. Trimming stripped 10 bases from V and 0 bases from J, with 15 bases between. Germline V gene sequence: CDR1 MNHEY, CDR2 SMNVEV (reference sequence). The sequencing sample was made of peripheral blood. This receptor was identified in a woman between 40 and 55 years old who had recovered from COVID-19. The chain combines TRBV27 with TRBJ2-2, with a possible D match to TRBD1 (5 bases). DNA for the CDR3: TGTGCCAACTCTGTGGGGCCGACGAACACCGGGGAGCTGTTTTTT. Protein product: CANSVGPTNTGELFF.